These T cell receptor beta chains were read from a single sample in a study of blood T cell repertoires in COVID-19. Sequencing was performed with immunoSEQ multiplex PCR; in TCRdb, only in-frame clones are kept and a portion is missing. The sample carries 240,000 or so clones, roughly 91% recorded once. Sequencing input: PBMCs or T cells enriched from blood (not recorded which). The receptor set was obtained from a man aged 35 to 55 who had recovered from COVID-19. Each CDR3 is given with its conserved first and last residue. Fields, in order: V gene, J gene, CDR3 protein.

v_gene: TRBV11-2
j_gene: TRBJ2-6
CDR3aa: CASSLAGVGANVLTF

v_gene: TRBV14
j_gene: TRBJ2-7
CDR3aa: CASSPDRGTEQYF

v_gene: TRBV12-3/TRBV12-4
j_gene: TRBJ1-2
CDR3aa: CASSWSPDYGYTF

v_gene: TRBV6-5
j_gene: TRBJ2-7
CDR3aa: CASSYSTLAGGYEQYF

v_gene: TRBV5-1
j_gene: TRBJ2-7
CDR3aa: CASSYGQGDSYF

v_gene: TRBV3-1/TRBV3-2
j_gene: TRBJ1-4
CDR3aa: CASSRYWGRRKGLSEKLFF

v_gene: TRBV3-1/TRBV3-2
j_gene: TRBJ1-1
CDR3aa: CASRSGDTEAFF

v_gene: TRBV7-9
j_gene: TRBJ2-5
CDR3aa: CASSFQNTETQYF

v_gene: TRBV7-8
j_gene: TRBJ1-6
CDR3aa: CASSLEQANSPLHF

v_gene: TRBV6-1
j_gene: TRBJ1-2
CDR3aa: CASRAGGGYGYTF

v_gene: TRBV19
j_gene: TRBJ2-5
CDR3aa: CASRGLGETQYF

v_gene: TRBV6-2/TRBV6-3
j_gene: TRBJ2-7
CDR3aa: CASSPPLAGTYEQYF

v_gene: TRBV7-9
j_gene: TRBJ1-1
CDR3aa: CASTGVMNTEAFF

v_gene: TRBV6-2/TRBV6-3
j_gene: TRBJ2-7
CDR3aa: CASSYRGLNYEQYF

v_gene: TRBV2
j_gene: TRBJ1-5
CDR3aa: CANELLELYSNQPQHF

v_gene: TRBV29-1
j_gene: TRBJ2-1
CDR3aa: CSVLPQAGTVSYNEQFF

v_gene: TRBV20-1
j_gene: TRBJ1-2
CDR3aa: CSAGRNYGYTF

v_gene: TRBV28
j_gene: TRBJ2-5
CDR3aa: CASSPGLSGTGVQETQYF

v_gene: TRBV29-1
j_gene: TRBJ2-5
CDR3aa: CSVLRDRGLLETQYF

v_gene: TRBV7-8
j_gene: TRBJ2-1
CDR3aa: CASSLEIAASGGKQFF

v_gene: TRBV6-5
j_gene: TRBJ2-6
CDR3aa: CASSTDRSGANVLTF

v_gene: TRBV5-5
j_gene: TRBJ1-4
CDR3aa: CASSFRLGLPVNEKLFF

v_gene: TRBV7-2
j_gene: TRBJ2-2
CDR3aa: CASSLVGAPGELFF

v_gene: TRBV5-6
j_gene: TRBJ2-7
CDR3aa: CASSQGLAGGYEQYF

v_gene: TRBV12-5
j_gene: TRBJ1-2
CDR3aa: CASGLQGTYGYTF

v_gene: TRBV5-1
j_gene: TRBJ1-1
CDR3aa: CASSRDGTSAFF

v_gene: TRBV5-8
j_gene: TRBJ1-5
CDR3aa: CASSRNVGHRNQPQHF

v_gene: TRBV28
j_gene: TRBJ2-3
CDR3aa: CASSLWGASRLTDTQYF

v_gene: TRBV28
j_gene: TRBJ1-4
CDR3aa: CASSLGRYNEKLFF

v_gene: TRBV10-1
j_gene: TRBJ2-1
CDR3aa: CASSDMQGVFVTQFF

v_gene: TRBV7-9
j_gene: TRBJ1-1
CDR3aa: CASSSQEAFF

v_gene: TRBV6-5
j_gene: TRBJ2-1
CDR3aa: CASSYSRGNEQFF

v_gene: TRBV20-1
j_gene: TRBJ1-5
CDR3aa: CSASSGGGQPQHF

v_gene: TRBV3-1/TRBV3-2
j_gene: TRBJ2-5
CDR3aa: CASSQGVVLAGGGGETQYF

v_gene: TRBV7-2
j_gene: TRBJ2-7
CDR3aa: CASSFIVAGSYEQYF

v_gene: TRBV7-2
j_gene: TRBJ2-5
CDR3aa: CASSLALGLAGGLPQETQYF

v_gene: TRBV16
j_gene: TRBJ2-2
CDR3aa: CASSQTTRDRGTGELFF

v_gene: TRBV5-1
j_gene: TRBJ2-1
CDR3aa: CASSKLAGDRNEQFF

v_gene: TRBV19
j_gene: TRBJ1-1
CDR3aa: CASSPGQGRGGSAEAFF

v_gene: TRBV5-6
j_gene: TRBJ1-1
CDR3aa: CASSLLGGTEAFF

v_gene: TRBV11-3
j_gene: TRBJ2-3
CDR3aa: CASSLGPQGFTDTQYF

v_gene: TRBV6-5
j_gene: TRBJ1-1
CDR3aa: CASSYSRVDTEAFF

v_gene: TRBV7-3
j_gene: TRBJ2-7
CDR3aa: CASSLGLRGDEQYF

v_gene: TRBV6-2/TRBV6-3
j_gene: TRBJ1-5
CDR3aa: CASSYENRRSNQPQHF

v_gene: TRBV7-2
j_gene: TRBJ2-7
CDR3aa: CASSPGQGPYEQYF

v_gene: TRBV10-2
j_gene: TRBJ2-1
CDR3aa: CASSRGTSGNVEQFF

v_gene: TRBV7-2
j_gene: TRBJ1-6
CDR3aa: CASSFTPPNSPLHF

v_gene: TRBV11-2
j_gene: TRBJ2-3
CDR3aa: CASSITSGTTDTQYF

v_gene: TRBV19
j_gene: TRBJ2-7
CDR3aa: CASSAPGYNYEQYF

v_gene: TRBV23-1
j_gene: TRBJ1-2
CDR3aa: CASSQSPRTTLDYTF

v_gene: TRBV5-4
j_gene: TRBJ1-3
CDR3aa: CASSPGQFSGNTIYF

v_gene: TRBV2
j_gene: TRBJ1-2
CDR3aa: CASSEVAGRLNGYTF

v_gene: TRBV4-3
j_gene: TRBJ2-5
CDR3aa: CASSQAASGMGETQYF

v_gene: TRBV18
j_gene: TRBJ1-6
CDR3aa: CASSQGQGDSPLHF